This T cell receptor beta chain was recorded in a study of cytomegalovirus exposure and HLA in healthy donors. Study-level points and caveats: Later analysis indicated greater clonal expansion among HLA-associated TCR beta chains than among equally common other chains.

The CDR3 is 14 residues long. V lost 2 bases, J lost 6 bases, and 5 bases stayed unmatched. Germline assignment: CDR1 SGHRS and CDR2 YFSETQ. PCR primers comprised 60 Vbeta and 13 Jbeta primers. Generated by immunoSEQ multiplex PCR, the TCRdb table keeps only in-frame clones and is missing some. The table lists about 250,000 clones, about 66% of them singletons. Of note for this clone: Its antigen remains unknown.

This TCR came from a female donor in good health and CMV-seronegative. Material: PBMCs. The rearrangement uses TRBV5-1 and TRBJ2-1; 7 bases fit TRBD2. CDR3 protein: CASSLGSGVNEQFF. CDR3 in DNA: TGCGCCAGCAGCTTAGGGAGCGGGGTCAATGAGCAGTTCTTC.